Below, 9 T cell receptor beta chains from the same sample are listed, as sequenced in a study of blood T cell repertoires in COVID-19. Generated by immunoSEQ multiplex PCR, the TCRdb table keeps only in-frame clones and is missing some. The top ten clones hold about 28% of a sample with under 150,000 clones, approximately 89% of them seen once. Sequenced material: peripheral blood. Receptors were obtained from a human donor in a cohort sampled during active COVID-19.

V is TRBV2 and J is TRBJ1-1; 9 bases align to TRBD1. Germline CDR1 is SNHLY and CDR2 is FYNNEI. Unmatched junction bases numbered 3, after V lost 7 bases and J lost 0 bases. The length of the CDR3 is 14 residues. This chain's CDR3 is CASTGQGMNTEAFF. CDR3 coding DNA: TGTGCCAGCACCGGACAGGGGATGAACACTGAAGCTTTCTTT.

The chain carries TRBV11-3 and TRBJ2-1, with a tentative D call TRBD2 (5 bases). The germline gives CDR1 SGHNT, CDR2 YENEEA. V lost 6 bases and J lost 0, with 15 bases in between. This CDR3 contains 16 residues. The CDR3 region is CASSLGSSSSYNEQFF. The CDR3, as DNA: TGTGCCAGCAGTCTAGGGAGTAGCAGCTCCTACAATGAGCAGTTCTTC.

The chain uses TRBV10-3 and TRBJ1-1, with TRBD1 as a possible D gene (6 bases). The CDR3 contains 14 residues. Germline CDR1 is ENHRY and CDR2 is SYGVKD. The V end was cut by 7 bases, the J end by 1 base, with 13 bases between. The CDR3 DNA reads TGTGCCATCAAAGGGGGAACAGGGAACACTGAAGCTTTCTTT. Its protein product is CAIKGGTGNTEAFF.

This sequence joins TRBV6-2 or TRBV6-3 and TRBJ2-3; 10 bases map to TRBD2. The CDR3 runs 14 residues. With V trimmed by 4 bases and J by 3 bases, 1 base remained unmatched. Germline CDR1 reads MNHEY; CDR2 reads SVGEGT. CDR3 in DNA: TGTGCCAGCAGTTTGGGACTAGCGACAGATACGCAGTATTTT. It yields the protein CASSLGLATDTQYF.

CDR3 nucleotide sequence: TGTGCCAGCAGCGGCCCTCTCGAAGCTTTCTTT. Translation gives CASSGPLEAFF. The chain couples TRBV14 to TRBJ1-1; no clear D. The CDR3 is made up of 11 amino acids. Germline CDR1 and CDR2: SGHDN and FVKESK. The V end was cut by 5 bases, the J end by 8 bases, with 9 bases between. Looking up the rest from reference TRBV14 and TRBJ1-1 gives the full variable domain: EAGVTQFPSHSVIEKGQTVTLRCDPISGHDNLYWYRRVMGKEIKFLLHFVKESKQDESGMPNNRFLAERTGGTYSTLKVQPAELEDSGVYFCASSGPLEAFFGQGTRLTVV.

This clone was seen repeatedly, ten times or more. The rearrangement joins TRBV12-3 or TRBV12-4 to TRBJ2-2; no clear D gene. Trimming left V 5 bases short and J 4 bases short, with 5 bases between. The CDR3 length is 12 residues. The CDR3 reads CASSISTGELFF. CDR3 DNA sequence: TGTGCCAGCAGTATCTCCACCGGGGAGCTGTTTTTT.

The chain employs TRBV5-6 and TRBJ1-2; 8 bases are a match to TRBD1. The length of the CDR3 is 15 residues. V lost 4 bases to trimming and J lost 4 bases; unmatched junction nucleotides: 9. CDR1 and CDR2 from the germline V gene are SGHDT and YYEEEE. The CDR3 DNA reads TGTGCCAGCAGCCCCGGCAGGGGGCGAATCTATGGCTACACCTTC. It is translated as CASSPGRGRIYGYTF.

The chain employs TRBV4-1 and TRBJ1-5; D not certain. The CDR3 totals 13 residues. Germline V gene sequence: CDR1 MGHRA, CDR2 YSYEKL. The V and J ends lost 3 bases and 7 bases respectively, with 10 bases between them. CDR3 DNA: TGCGCCAGCAGCCATTATCTGGCCCAGCCCCAGCATTTT. As protein: CASSHYLAQPQHF.

This chain uses TRBV7-9 with TRBJ2-7; 8 nucleotides agree with TRBD1. CDR1 and CDR2 from the germline V gene are SEHNR and FQNEAQ (reference sequence). The CDR3 covers 14 residues. V lost 2 bases to trimming and J lost 5 bases; unmatched junction nucleotides: 5. In DNA form, the CDR3 reads TGTGCCAGCAGCTTAAGGTCAGGGGGCGACGAGCAGTACTTC. Protein: CASSLRSGGDEQYF.